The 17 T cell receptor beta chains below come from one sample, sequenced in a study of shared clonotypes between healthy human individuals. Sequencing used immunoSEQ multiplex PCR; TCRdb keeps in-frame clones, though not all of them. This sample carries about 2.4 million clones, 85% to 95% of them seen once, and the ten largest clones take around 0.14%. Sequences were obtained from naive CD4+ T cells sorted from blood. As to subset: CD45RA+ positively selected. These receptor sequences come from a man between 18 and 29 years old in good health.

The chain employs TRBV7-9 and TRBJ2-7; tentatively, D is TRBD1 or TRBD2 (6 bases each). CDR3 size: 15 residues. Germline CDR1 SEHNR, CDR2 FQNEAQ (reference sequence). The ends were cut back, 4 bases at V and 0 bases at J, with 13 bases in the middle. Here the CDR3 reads CASSSKGGGSYEQYF. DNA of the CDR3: TGTGCCAGCAGCTCAAAAGGAGGGGGCTCCTACGAGCAGTACTTC.

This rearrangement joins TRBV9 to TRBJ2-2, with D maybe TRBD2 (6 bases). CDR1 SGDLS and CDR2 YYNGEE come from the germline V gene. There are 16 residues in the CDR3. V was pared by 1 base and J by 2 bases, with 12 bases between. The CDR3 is CASSVSSGQNTGELFF. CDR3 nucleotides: TGTGCCAGCAGCGTATCGAGCGGGCAAAACACCGGGGAGCTGTTTTTT.

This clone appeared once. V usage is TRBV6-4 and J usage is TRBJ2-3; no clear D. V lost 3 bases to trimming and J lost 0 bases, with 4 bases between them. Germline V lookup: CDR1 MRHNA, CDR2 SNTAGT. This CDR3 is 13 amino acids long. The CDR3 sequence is CASSEQSTDTQYF. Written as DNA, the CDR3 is TGTGCCAGCAGTGAGCAAAGCACAGATACGCAGTATTTT.

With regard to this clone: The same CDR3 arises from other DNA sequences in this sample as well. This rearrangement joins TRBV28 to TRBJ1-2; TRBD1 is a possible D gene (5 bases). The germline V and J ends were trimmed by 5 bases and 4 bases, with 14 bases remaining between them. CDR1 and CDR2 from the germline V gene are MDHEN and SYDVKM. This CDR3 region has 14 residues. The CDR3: CASSPRGGVYGYTF. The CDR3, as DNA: TGTGCCAGCAGTCCACGCGGGGGAGTCTATGGCTACACCTTC.

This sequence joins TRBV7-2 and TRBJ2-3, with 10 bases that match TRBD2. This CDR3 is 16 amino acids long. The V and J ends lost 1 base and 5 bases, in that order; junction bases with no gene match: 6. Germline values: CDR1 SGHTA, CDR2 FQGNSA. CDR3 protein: CASSLGLAGVLDTQYF. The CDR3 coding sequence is TGTGCCAGCAGCTTAGGCCTAGCGGGAGTACTAGATACGCAGTATTTT.

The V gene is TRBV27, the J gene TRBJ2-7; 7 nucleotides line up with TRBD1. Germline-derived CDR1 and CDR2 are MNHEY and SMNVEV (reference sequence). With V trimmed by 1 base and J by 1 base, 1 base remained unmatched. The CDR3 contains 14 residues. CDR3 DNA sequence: TGTGCCAGCAGTTTATGGGGACAGTCCTACGAGCAGTACTTC. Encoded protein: CASSLWGQSYEQYF.

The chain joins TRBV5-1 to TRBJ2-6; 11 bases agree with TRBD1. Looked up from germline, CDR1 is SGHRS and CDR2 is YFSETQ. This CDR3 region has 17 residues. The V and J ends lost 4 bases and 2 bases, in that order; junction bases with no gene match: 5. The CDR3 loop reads CASSAGTGGPGANVLTF. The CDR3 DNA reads TGCGCCAGCAGCGCCGGGACAGGGGGGCCTGGGGCCAACGTCCTGACTTTC.

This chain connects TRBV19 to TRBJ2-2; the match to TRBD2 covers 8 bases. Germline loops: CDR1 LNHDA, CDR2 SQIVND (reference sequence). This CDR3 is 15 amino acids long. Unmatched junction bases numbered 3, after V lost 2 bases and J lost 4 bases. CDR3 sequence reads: CASSIHGRGTGELFF. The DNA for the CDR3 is TGTGCCAGTAGTATACACGGGAGGGGCACCGGGGAGCTGTTTTTT.

As DNA, the CDR3 is TGTGCCAGCAGCACGGGAATCGGGACCTCCGGGGGCGAGCAGTACTTC. Translating gives CASSTGIGTSGGEQYF. The genes are TRBV28 and TRBJ2-7; D possibly corresponds to TRBD2 (6 bases). V lost 6 bases, J lost 6 bases, and 24 bases lay in between. CDR3 length equals 16 residues. From germline, CDR1 is MDHEN and CDR2 SYDVKM.

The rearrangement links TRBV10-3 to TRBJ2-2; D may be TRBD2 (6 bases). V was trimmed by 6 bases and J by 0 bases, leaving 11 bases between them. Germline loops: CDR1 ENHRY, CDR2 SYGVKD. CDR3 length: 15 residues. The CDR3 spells CAISGTETNTGELFF. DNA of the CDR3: TGTGCCATCAGCGGGACTGAGACGAACACCGGGGAGCTGTTTTTT.

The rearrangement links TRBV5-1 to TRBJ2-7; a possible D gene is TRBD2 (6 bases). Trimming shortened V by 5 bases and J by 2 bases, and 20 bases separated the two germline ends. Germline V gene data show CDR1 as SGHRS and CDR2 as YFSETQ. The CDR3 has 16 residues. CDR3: CASSSGDLSGPYEQYF. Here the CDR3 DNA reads TGCGCCAGCAGTTCGGGGGATCTTAGCGGTCCCTACGAGCAGTACTTC.

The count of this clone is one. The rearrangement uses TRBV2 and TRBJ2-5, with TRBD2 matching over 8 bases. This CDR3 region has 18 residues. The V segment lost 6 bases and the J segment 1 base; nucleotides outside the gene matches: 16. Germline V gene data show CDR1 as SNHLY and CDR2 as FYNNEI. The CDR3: CASRQTGFSGVTQETQYF. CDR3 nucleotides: TGTGCCAGCAGACAAACGGGGTTTAGCGGGGTTACCCAAGAGACCCAGTACTTC.

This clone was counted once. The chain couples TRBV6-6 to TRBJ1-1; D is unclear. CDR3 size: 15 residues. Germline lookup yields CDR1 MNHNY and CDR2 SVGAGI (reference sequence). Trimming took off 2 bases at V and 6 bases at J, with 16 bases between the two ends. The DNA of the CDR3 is TGTGCCAGCAGTTACCTCCCGACGTTACCCGCTGAAGCTTTCTTT. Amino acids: CASSYLPTLPAEAFF.

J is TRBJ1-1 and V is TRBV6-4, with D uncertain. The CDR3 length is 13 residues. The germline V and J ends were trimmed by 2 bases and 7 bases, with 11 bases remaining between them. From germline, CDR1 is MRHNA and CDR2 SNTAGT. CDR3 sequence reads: CASSDESGFEAFF. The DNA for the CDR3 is TGTGCCAGCAGTGACGAGTCTGGATTTGAAGCTTTCTTT.

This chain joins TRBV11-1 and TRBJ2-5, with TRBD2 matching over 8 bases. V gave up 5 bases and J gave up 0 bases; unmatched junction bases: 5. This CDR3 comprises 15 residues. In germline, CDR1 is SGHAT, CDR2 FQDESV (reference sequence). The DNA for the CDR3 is TGTGCCAGCAGCCCCGGGGGGGCGTACCAAGAGACCCAGTACTTC. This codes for CASSPGGAYQETQYF.

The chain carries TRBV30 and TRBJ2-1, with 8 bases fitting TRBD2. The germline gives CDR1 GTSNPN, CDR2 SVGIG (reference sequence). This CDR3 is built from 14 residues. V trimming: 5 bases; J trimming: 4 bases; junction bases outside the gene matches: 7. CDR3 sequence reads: CAWLSGTSYNEQFF. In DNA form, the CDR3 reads TGTGCCTGGCTCTCCGGGACTAGTTACAATGAGCAGTTCTTC. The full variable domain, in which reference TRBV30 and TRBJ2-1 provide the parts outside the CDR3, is SQTIHQWPATLVQPVGSPLSLECTVEGTSNPNLYWYRQAAGRGLQLLFYSVGIGQISSEVPQNLSASRPQDRQFILSSKKLLLSDSGFYLCAWLSGTSYNEQFFGPGTRLTVL.

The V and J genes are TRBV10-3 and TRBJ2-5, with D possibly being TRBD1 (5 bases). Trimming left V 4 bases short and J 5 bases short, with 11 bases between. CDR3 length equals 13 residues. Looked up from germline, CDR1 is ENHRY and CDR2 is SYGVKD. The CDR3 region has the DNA TGTGCCATCAGTGTAGGGGCTGAGGAGACCCAGTACTTC. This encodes CAISVGAEETQYF.